The entry that follows covers one T cell receptor beta chain sequence. Antigen unknown. The study ran its PCR with 60 Vbeta and 13 Jbeta primers. Per the original methods: Approximately 78 million unique TCR beta chains, approximately 11 million of them shared, were counted by a later analysis. Some clones are missing from TCRdb's copy, which holds only in-frame ones; the method was immunoSEQ multiplex PCR. The V and J calls and clone size come from that table; D and trimming were worked out from the DNA. The sample lists around 91,000 clones, roughly 78% seen once, with 2.5% in the top ten. Each of the donors was a healthy bone marrow donor. This entry is derived from a study of cytomegalovirus exposure and HLA in healthy donors. The V end was cut by 3 bases, the J end by 2 bases, with 14 bases between. This CDR3 spans 15 amino acids. Looked up from germline, CDR1 is GTSNPN and CDR2 is SVGIG (reference sequence).

Study conclusions and caveats: Altogether, 150 to 200 TCR beta chains were recorded as cytomegalovirus-associated.

This chain joins TRBV30 and TRBJ1-3, with unresolved D. The sample taken for sequencing was PBMCs. This TCR was recovered from a male donor in good health and CMV-seropositive. The CDR3 coding sequence is TGTGCCTGGAGCCGACGTGCGGGGACTGGAAACACCATATATTTT. This encodes CAWSRRAGTGNTIYF. Full variable domain (missing parts from reference TRBV30 and TRBJ1-3): SQTIHQWPATLVQPVGSPLSLECTVEGTSNPNLYWYRQAAGRGLQLLFYSVGIGQISSEVPQNLSASRPQDRQFILSSKKLLLSDSGFYLCAWSRRAGTGNTIYFGEGSWLTVV.